This T cell receptor beta chain emerged from a study of blood T cell repertoires in COVID-19 (dated by TCRdb to about 2020). In the study overall: Collaborator samples came from the United States, Italy and Spain and covered acute and convalescent phases of COVID-19. The prospective study material was composed of cDNA or gDNA derived from T cells, B-cell-depleted T cells, or PBMCs. Where HLA class I and class II types were available, the types were taken from metadata supplied by the sample provider, not from assay-based typing. The sample metadata nearly always contained a de-identified subject ID, COVID-19 status, age in years and sex. A freely available public database, intended as a resource for researchers studying the immune response to SARS-CoV-2, is where the repertoires were released. The samples were drawn from the first 160 participants of the ongoing ImmuneRACE study and from over 950 subjects provided by 6 global collaborators. Deeply sampled blood TCRbeta repertoires from subjects exposed to, actively infected with, or recovered from COVID-19 were included in the dataset.

Collaborating institutions collected whole blood in K2EDTA tubes following their own protocols. For TCRbeta analysis, collaborator samples were shipped as frozen whole blood, as isolated PBMCs, or as DNA extracted from either sample type. The CDR3 spans 12 residues, from the cysteine through the phenylalanine. The DNA shown is the 36-base CDR3, in frame from base 1. CDR1 and CDR2, looked up from the germline V gene, are SGDLS and YYNGEE. A distance of 11 bases separates the germline ends of V and J, which lose 4 bases and 9 bases respectively. Study-wide conclusions, independent of this receptor: The amount of clinical and demographic metadata varied by source and participant and was provided uncurated.

To note about this clone: Its antigen is still unknown. Per-base quality was not reported, and no clone a single base away is much larger than it.

TCRbeta CDR3 regions were amplified from genomic DNA by means of the immunoSEQ Assay, a bias-controlled multiplex PCR. From the authors' description of their analysis: The number of nucleated cells in each sample was estimated from the amplification of reference gene primers within the assay. To quantify the absolute abundance of each unique TCRbeta CDR3 rearrangement, sequence reads were collapsed and filtered. For each sample, productive Simpson clonality was calculated as the square root of Simpson's diversity index across productive rearrangements. TCRdb took over this immuneACCESS table, retaining in-frame rearrangements with V and J assigned. Such tables are incomplete; in checked studies, under half of the missing clones stem from an unresolved V gene, and the remainder is unexplained. That table furnishes V, J and clone size, whereas the DNA furnished D and trimming. The sample contains about 11,000 clones, 70% to 90% of them found a single time. The top ten clones comprise about 26% of the sample.

The chain joins TRBV9 to TRBJ1-3; matching of 5 bases hints at TRBD1 as the D gene. The clonotype comes from a man aged 25 to 40 with active or convalescent COVID-19. Sequences were obtained from peripheral blood. The DNA sequence reads TGTGCCAGCAGCACTGCTAGGGGCACCATATATTTT. Its amino acids are CASSTARGTIYF.